The TCR beta chain described here comes from a study of identifying expanded T cells in peripheral blood. Collection occurred without any documented infections or immune events in donors. Trimming shortened V by 5 bases and J by 0 bases, and 11 bases separated the two germline ends. Per germline, CDR1 SGHAT and CDR2 FQNNGV. This CDR3 has 15 residues. Here immunoSEQ multiplex PCR was the method, and the copy in TCRdb shows in-frame clones only, minus some. The sample includes tens of thousands of clones, 87% of them seen just once. The sample was blood. The receptor was isolated from a person aged 18 to 75 in good health. V usage is TRBV11-2 and J usage is TRBJ1-3; D is perhaps TRBD1 (5 bases). Written as DNA, the CDR3 is TGTGCCAGCAGCCCCGGGACTGTCTCTGGAAACACCATATATTTT. It specifies CASSPGTVSGNTIYF.